One sample yielded the 30 T cell receptor beta chains listed below, sequenced in a study of T cell responses to AZD1222 COVID-19 vaccine. The repertoire was sequenced with immunoSEQ multiplex PCR; TCRdb's copy has only in-frame clones and lacks some. The repertoire has around 180,000 clones, roughly nine tenths of them found once; the top ten carry 2.6%. The sequencing here drew on peripheral blood, taken on day 0 of AZD1222 vaccination. Receptors were obtained from an adult in good health.

The chain recombines TRBV18 with TRBJ2-3, with TRBD2 as a possible D gene (5 bases). CDR1 is KGHSH, CDR2 LQKENI, per germline. This CDR3 contains 16 residues. The V end was cut by 2 bases, the J end by 2 bases, with 14 bases between. CDR3 coding DNA: TGTGCCAGCTCACCAAGGGCCCCGGGGTACACAGATACGCAGTATTTT. It codes for CASSPRAPGYTDTQYF.

The chain joins TRBV28 to TRBJ1-3, with 8 bases identical to TRBD1. The ends lost 4 bases at V and 4 bases at J; junction bases unmatched: 3. Per germline, CDR1 MDHEN and CDR2 SYDVKM. This CDR3 spans 14 amino acids. CDR3 in DNA: TGTGCCAGCAGTTCTCGGACAGGGGGAAACACCATATATTTT. Amino acid sequence: CASSSRTGGNTIYF.

This chain connects TRBV7-9 to TRBJ2-7, with 8 positions matching TRBD1. CDR3 length: 16 residues. Trimming cost V 1 base and J 3 bases; bases outside gene matches: 8. Germline CDR1 is SEHNR and CDR2 is FQNEAQ (reference sequence). In nucleotides, the CDR3 is TGTGCCAGCAGCTTAGTAGGGGACAGGCCAAGCTACGAGCAGTACTTC. Amino acid sequence: CASSLVGDRPSYEQYF.

The V and J genes are TRBV7-2 and TRBJ2-2; no reliable D call. V was clipped by 2 bases and J by 4 bases, with 5 bases between them. Germline V CDR1 and CDR2: SGHTA, FQGNSA. CDR3 size: 13 residues. The CDR3 region is CASSLRPTGELFF. CDR3 bases: TGTGCCAGCAGCTTAAGACCCACCGGGGAGCTGTTTTTT.

This clone has only a few counts. This chain links TRBV5-4 with TRBJ2-3; D perhaps matches TRBD2 (5 bases). The CDR3 is made up of 14 amino acids. Germline V gene sequence: CDR1 SGHNT, CDR2 YYREEE (reference sequence). Trimming cost V 2 bases and J 4 bases, with 11 bases left between them. Here the CDR3 DNA reads TGTGCCAGCAGCTTATCGGGATCGTCAGATACGCAGTATTTT. It yields the protein CASSLSGSSDTQYF.

The gene calls are TRBV9 and TRBJ1-2; D unresolved. Germline loops: CDR1 SGDLS, CDR2 YYNGEE. This CDR3 is built from 18 residues. Trimming cost V 3 bases and J 3 bases, with 24 bases left between them. The CDR3 sequence is CASSARLHFPSDDYGYTF. CDR3 DNA: TGTGCCAGCAGCGCCCGGTTGCATTTCCCAAGTGATGACTATGGCTACACCTTC.

This chain joins TRBV4-1 and TRBJ1-5, with D possibly TRBD1 on 5 matching bases. The CDR3 covers 15 residues. V was trimmed by 0 bases and J by 4 bases, leaving 10 bases between them. CDR1 MGHRA and CDR2 YSYEKL come from the germline V gene. The CDR3 region is CASSQDGGGNQPQHF. The DNA for the CDR3 is TGCGCCAGCAGCCAAGATGGGGGGGGAAATCAGCCCCAGCATTTT.

This clone has a single count. DNA of the CDR3: TGCGCCAGCAGCTTGATCGGGACGACCGACGAGCAGTACTTC. Its translation: CASSLIGTTDEQYF. The chain uses TRBV5-1 and TRBJ2-7; D tentatively reads TRBD1 or TRBD2 (5 bases each). The germline gives CDR1 SGHRS, CDR2 YFSETQ. V lost 1 base to trimming and J lost 5 bases, with 13 bases between them. CDR3 length: 14 residues. The complete variable domain, with remaining parts taken from reference TRBV5-1 and TRBJ2-7, reads KAGVTQTPRYLIKTRGQQVTLSCSPISGHRSVSWYQQTPGQGLQFLFEYFSETQRNKGNFPGRFSGRQFSNSRSEMNVSTLELGDSALYLCASSLIGTTDEQYFGPGTRLTVT.

V gene TRBV7-9 combines with J gene TRBJ2-3; D not resolved. Germline V gene sequence: CDR1 SEHNR, CDR2 FQNEAQ (reference sequence). V was pared by 5 bases and J by 4 bases, with 10 bases between. This CDR3 spans 13 amino acids. DNA of the CDR3: TGTGCCAGCAGCCAAGTTGTCCCAGATACGCAGTATTTT. Translation gives CASSQVVPDTQYF.

The chain links TRBV5-8 to TRBJ2-7; no firm D call. Trimming stripped 5 bases from V and 3 bases from J, with 6 bases between. The germline gives CDR1 SGHTS, CDR2 YDEGEE. The CDR3 runs to 11 residues. CDR3 residues: CASSFYYEQYF. CDR3 DNA sequence: TGTGCCAGCAGTTTCTACTACGAGCAGTACTTC.

This sequence joins TRBV5-4 and TRBJ2-3; 8 positions agree with TRBD1. With V trimmed by 4 bases and J by 0 bases, 4 bases remained unmatched. The CDR3 runs 15 residues. Germline V gene lookup returns CDR1 SGHNT and CDR2 YYREEE (reference sequence). CDR3 in DNA: TGTGCCAGCAGCACAGGGGACAGGAGCACAGATACGCAGTATTTT. It translates to CASSTGDRSTDTQYF.

The V and J genes are TRBV6-8 and TRBJ1-5; 9 nucleotides line up with TRBD1. V lost 5 bases and J lost 0; bases outside the gene matches: 8. The germline gives CDR1 MNHGY, CDR2 SAAAGT. The CDR3 covers 17 residues. DNA for the CDR3: TGTGCCAGCAGTGTGCCGGGACAGGGTTTTAGCAATCAGCCCCAGCATTTT. Translation gives CASSVPGQGFSNQPQHF.

The V gene is TRBV12-5, the J gene TRBJ1-1; the D gene is possibly TRBD1 (5 bases). Between the trimmed V and J ends, which lost 1 base and 0 bases, there was a span of 12 bases. The CDR3 totals 16 residues. The V gene's germline CDR1 is LGHNT and CDR2 FRNRAP. The CDR3 nucleotides read TGTGCTAGTGGTTTGGCGGGGGGGGTCATGAACACTGAAGCTTTCTTT. It codes for CASGLAGGVMNTEAFF. The variable domain in full, completed from reference TRBV12-5 and TRBJ1-1, reads DARVTQTPRHKVTEMGQEVTMRCQPILGHNTVFWYRQTMMQGLELLAYFRNRAPLDDSGMPKDRFSAEMPDATLATLKIQPSEPRDSAVYFCASGLAGGVMNTEAFFGQGTRLTVV.

CDR3 nucleotides: TGTGCCACCAGTGATCTGGACCACAGAGGCTACACCTTC. It codes for CATSDLDHRGYTF. The rearrangement joins TRBV24-1 to TRBJ1-2, with no clear D. In germline, CDR1 is KGHDR, CDR2 SFDVKD. V was clipped by 3 bases and J by 8 bases, with 12 bases between them. The CDR3 has 13 residues.

The chain uses TRBV5-1 and TRBJ1-4, with a tentative D call TRBD1 (6 bases). This CDR3 has 16 amino acids. Germline loops: CDR1 SGHRS, CDR2 YFSETQ. With 4 bases removed from V and 7 bases from J, the gap between germline ends came to 20 bases. CDR3 in amino acids: CASSNAPGASGEKLFF. DNA for the CDR3: TGCGCCAGCAGCAACGCCCCAGGGGCCTCGGGTGAAAAACTGTTTTTT.

In its sample, this clone was seen a few times. V gene TRBV6-1 combines with J gene TRBJ1-2; 10 bases are a match to TRBD1. CDR3 size: 16 residues. Germline CDR1 is MNHNS and CDR2 is SASEGT. V lost 0 bases, J lost 8 bases, and 9 bases stayed unmatched. Written as DNA, the CDR3 is TGTGCCAGCAGTGAAGCGCGAGGACAGGGGGTAACGGGCTACACCTTC. Protein: CASSEARGQGVTGYTF.

The chain uses TRBV3-1 (or the pseudogene TRBV3-2) and TRBJ2-2; 8 nucleotides match TRBD2. The V and J ends lost 4 bases and 7 bases, in that order; junction bases with no gene match: 5. Germline loops: CDR1 LGHDT, CDR2 YNNKEL (reference sequence). The CDR3 spans 14 residues. As DNA, the CDR3 is TGTGCCAGCAGCCTAAGCGGGAGACACGGGGAGCTGTTTTTT. Protein: CASSLSGRHGELFF.

This chain joins TRBV18 and TRBJ1-1, with 8 bases identical to TRBD1. Germline assignment: CDR1 KGHSH and CDR2 LQKENI. Losses at the gene ends were 6 bases for V and 4 bases for J; bases not matched to a gene: 7. CDR3 length equals 14 residues. The CDR3 region has the DNA TGTGCCAGCTCCCCATACAGGGGGGGCACTGAAGCTTTCTTT. Translated, it gives CASSPYRGGTEAFF. Variable domain in full (rest from reference TRBV18 and TRBJ1-1): NAGVMQNPRHLVRRRGQEARLRCSPMKGHSHVYWYRQLPEEGLKFMVYLQKENIIDESGMPKERFSAEFPKEGPSILRIQQVVRGDSAAYFCASSPYRGGTEAFFGQGTRLTVV.

The chain couples TRBV6-5 to TRBJ2-7; 11 positions match TRBD1. V dropped 7 bases and J dropped 7; count of bases not matched to a gene: 12. Germline assignment: CDR1 MNHEY and CDR2 SVGAGI. The length of the CDR3 is 15 residues. CDR3 sequence reads: CASILTGQGAFEQYF. CDR3 coding DNA: TGTGCCAGCATCCTCACCGGACAGGGGGCGTTTGAGCAGTACTTC.

On this clone itself: In the same sample, other DNA sequences code for this CDR3. The chain recombines TRBV28 with TRBJ1-1; a weak D match, TRBD1 (6 bases). V lost 6 bases, J lost 1 base, and 12 bases lay in between. The CDR3 spans 14 residues. The germline CDR1 and CDR2 sequences are MDHEN and SYDVKM. CDR3 sequence: CASSSGHPNTEAFF. The CDR3 DNA reads TGTGCCAGCAGCTCGGGACACCCGAACACTGAAGCTTTCTTT.

This chain uses TRBV25-1 with TRBJ1-4; no firm D call. V was clipped by 5 bases and J by 8 bases, with 15 bases between them. Germline CDR1 is MGHDK and CDR2 is SYGVNS. There are 14 residues in the CDR3. CDR3 nucleotide sequence: TGTGCCAGCAGTCCACTAGGGCGGGAGGAAAAACTGTTTTTT. Protein: CASSPLGREEKLFF.

The chain has TRBV5-4 and TRBJ2-3; 13 bases fit TRBD2. The CDR3 contains 18 residues. Germline CDR1 reads SGHNT; CDR2 reads YYREEE (reference sequence). The V segment lost 2 bases and the J segment 3 bases; nucleotides outside the gene matches: 9. The CDR3 nucleotides are TGTGCCAGCAGCTTCCGGACTAGCGGGAGAGGGGGAACAGATACGCAGTATTTT. Protein sequence: CASSFRTSGRGGTDTQYF.

The CDR3 region is CASSLFMNTEAFF. CDR3 bases: TGTGCCAGCAGCTTATTTATGAACACTGAAGCTTTCTTT. The V gene is TRBV7-3, the J gene TRBJ1-1; D is unresolved. V was cut by 2 bases and J by 0 bases, with 4 bases left in between. Per the germline V gene, CDR1 is SGHTA and CDR2 is FQGTGA. The CDR3 loop spans 13 amino acids.

CDR3 DNA: TGCGCCAGCAGCCTCTCGCCGGTCCTCAATGAAAAACTGTTTTTT. This encodes CASSLSPVLNEKLFF. The V call is TRBV4-1, the J call TRBJ1-4, with D hard to call. From germline, CDR1 is MGHRA and CDR2 YSYEKL. Deletions cut 4 bases from V and 5 bases from J, with 14 bases between. The CDR3 sequence is 15 residues long.

This clone has only one observation. V gene TRBV27 combines with J gene TRBJ1-1; 9 bases line up with TRBD1. V trimming: 4 bases; J trimming: 11 bases; junction bases outside the gene matches: 8. The CDR3 extends over 13 amino acids. Germline-derived CDR1 and CDR2 are MNHEY and SMNVEV (reference sequence). The CDR3 region is CASSSIRDREAFF. The CDR3 coding sequence is TGTGCCAGCAGTTCAATCAGGGACAGGGAGGCTTTCTTT.

The chain links TRBV12-3 or TRBV12-4 to TRBJ2-3; D gene uncertain. The CDR3 contains 11 residues. V was shortened by 2 bases and J by 6 bases, with 3 bases between the two germline ends. DNA for the CDR3: TGTGCCAGCAGTTTATTTGATACGCAGTATTTT. This translates into CASSLFDTQYF.

This clone was seen more than once but under ten times. This chain links TRBV4-2 with TRBJ2-1; perhaps TRBD2 as D (7 bases). V shed 7 bases and J shed 5 bases, with 21 bases lying between them. Germline loops: CDR1 LGHNA, CDR2 YNFKEQ. This CDR3 has 16 amino acids. This chain's CDR3 is CASITGRGRGNNEQFF. Here the CDR3 DNA reads TGTGCCAGCATCACCGGTCGGGGGAGGGGGAACAATGAGCAGTTCTTC.

The chain uses TRBV30 and TRBJ1-5; the D is unclear. V gave up 1 base and J gave up 7 bases, with 11 bases separating them. The CDR3 has 13 amino acids. Germline CDR1 is GTSNPN and CDR2 is SVGIG (reference sequence). CDR3 sequence reads: CAWSASMGQPQHF. The CDR3, as DNA: TGTGCCTGGAGTGCTTCCATGGGGCAGCCCCAGCATTTT.

This CDR3 is CASSQGAGSYEQYF. CDR3 nucleotide sequence: TGTGCCAGCAGCCAAGGGGCGGGGTCCTACGAGCAGTACTTC. This chain joins TRBV3-1 (or the pseudogene TRBV3-2) and TRBJ2-7; maybe TRBD2 (6 bases). The germline V gene encodes CDR1 LGHDT and CDR2 YNNKEL (reference sequence). The CDR3 contains 14 residues. Trimming stripped 1 base from V and 1 base from J, with 8 bases between.

J is TRBJ2-7 and V is TRBV10-2, with D perhaps matching TRBD2 (5 bases). The CDR3 totals 11 residues. Germline lookup yields CDR1 WSHSY and CDR2 SAAADI. V lost 5 bases, J lost 4 bases, and 6 bases lay in between. CDR3 coding DNA: TGCGCCAGCAGTACGGGGTACGAGCAGTACTTC. Translating gives CASSTGYEQYF.